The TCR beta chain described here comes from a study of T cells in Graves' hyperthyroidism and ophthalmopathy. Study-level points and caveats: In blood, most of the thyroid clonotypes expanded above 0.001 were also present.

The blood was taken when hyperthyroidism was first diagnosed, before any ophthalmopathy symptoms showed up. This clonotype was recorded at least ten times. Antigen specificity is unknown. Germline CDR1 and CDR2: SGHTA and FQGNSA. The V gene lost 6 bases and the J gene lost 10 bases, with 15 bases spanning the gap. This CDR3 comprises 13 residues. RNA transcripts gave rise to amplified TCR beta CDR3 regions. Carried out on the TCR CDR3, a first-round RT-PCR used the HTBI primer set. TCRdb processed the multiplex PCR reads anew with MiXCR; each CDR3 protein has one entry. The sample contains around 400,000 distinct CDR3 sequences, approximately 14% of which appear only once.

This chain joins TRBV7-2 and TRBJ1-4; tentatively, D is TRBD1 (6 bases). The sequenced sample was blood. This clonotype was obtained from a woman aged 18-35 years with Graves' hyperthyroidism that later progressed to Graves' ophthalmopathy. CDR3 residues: CASSPGGGGKLFF. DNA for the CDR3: TGTGCCAGCAGTCCTGGGGGCGGGGGAAAACTGTTTTTT. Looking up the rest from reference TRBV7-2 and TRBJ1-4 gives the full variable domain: GAGVSQSPSNKVTEKGKDVELRCDPISGHTALYWYRQSLGQGLEFLIYFQGNSAPDKSGLPSDRFSAERTGGSVSTLTIQRTQQEDSAVYLCASSPGGGGKLFFGSGTQLSVL.